This T cell receptor (beta chain) is drawn from a study of vaccination effects on CD4 cells after COVID-19. The CDR3 length is 17 residues. Looked up from germline, CDR1 is MNHEY and CDR2 is SVGEGT. V shed 0 bases, J shed 5 bases, and the junction held 8 bases outside the gene matches. The study, taken as a whole, reports: Healthy vaccinees had only 1 of 255 vaccine-induced clones cross-react with common cold coronaviruses.

The repertoire was sequenced with immunoSEQ multiplex PCR; TCRdb's copy has only in-frame clones and lacks some. The sample has more than 13,000 clones; 70% to 80% are singletons. About this clone itself: No antigen is known for it.

Antigen-specific CD4+ T cells were first expanded with viral peptide pools by the ViraFEST assay and only then sequenced. After less than 11 days in culture, the CD4+ T cells were isolated. Either the mRNA-1273 or the BNT162b2 vaccine was given to participants as two doses. The source is a human donor who received a COVID-19 vaccine. The chain combines TRBV6-2 or TRBV6-3 with TRBJ2-7; 12 positions agree with TRBD2. The material sequenced was CD4+ T cells from PBMCs cultured with HCoV-NL63 spike peptides, taken after COVID-19 vaccination. The CDR3 region is CASSYSVLAGGPDEQYF. The CDR3 nucleotides are TGTGCCAGCAGTTACTCGGTTCTAGCGGGAGGGCCAGACGAGCAGTACTTC.